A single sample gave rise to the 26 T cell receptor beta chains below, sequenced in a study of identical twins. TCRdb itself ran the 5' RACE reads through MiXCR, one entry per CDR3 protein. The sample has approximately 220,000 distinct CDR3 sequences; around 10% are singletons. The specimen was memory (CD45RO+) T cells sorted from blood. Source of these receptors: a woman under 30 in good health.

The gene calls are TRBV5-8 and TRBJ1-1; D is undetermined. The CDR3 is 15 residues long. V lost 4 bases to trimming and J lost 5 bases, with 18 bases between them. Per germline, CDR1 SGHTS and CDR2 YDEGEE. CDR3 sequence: CASSRRGGIGTEAFF. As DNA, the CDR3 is TGTGCCAGCAGCCGCCGGGGAGGGATCGGAACTGAAGCTTTCTTT.

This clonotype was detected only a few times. DNA of the CDR3: TGCGCCAGCAGCCAAGACCCTCAGGGGACTAGCGGGATTAGGGCCAATGAGCAGTTCTTC. As protein: CASSQDPQGTSGIRANEQFF. The rearrangement uses TRBV4-1 and TRBJ2-1; 13 positions agree with TRBD2. Germline CDR1 and CDR2: MGHRA and YSYEKL. J was trimmed by 6 bases and V by 0 bases; bases with no gene match: 14. This CDR3 is built from 20 residues.

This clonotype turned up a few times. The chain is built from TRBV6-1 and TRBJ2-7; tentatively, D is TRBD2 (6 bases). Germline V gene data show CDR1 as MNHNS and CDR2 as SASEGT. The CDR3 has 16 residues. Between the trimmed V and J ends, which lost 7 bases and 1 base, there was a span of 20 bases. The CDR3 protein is CASTDYPGTPSYEQYF. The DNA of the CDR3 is TGTGCCAGCACAGACTACCCCGGGACTCCATCCTACGAGCAGTACTTC.

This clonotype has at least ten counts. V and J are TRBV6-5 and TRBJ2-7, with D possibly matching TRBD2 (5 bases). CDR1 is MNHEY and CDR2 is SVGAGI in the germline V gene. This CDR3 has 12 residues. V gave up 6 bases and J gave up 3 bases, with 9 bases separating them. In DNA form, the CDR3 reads TGTGCCAGCAGCCCTCGGGGCTACGAGCAGTACTTC. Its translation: CASSPRGYEQYF.

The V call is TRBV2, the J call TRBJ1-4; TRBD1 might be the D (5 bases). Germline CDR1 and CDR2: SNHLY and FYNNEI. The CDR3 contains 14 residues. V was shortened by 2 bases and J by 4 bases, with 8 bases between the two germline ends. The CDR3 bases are TGTGCCAGCAGTGAAAGGGGAAATAATGAAAAACTGTTTTTT. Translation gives CASSERGNNEKLFF.

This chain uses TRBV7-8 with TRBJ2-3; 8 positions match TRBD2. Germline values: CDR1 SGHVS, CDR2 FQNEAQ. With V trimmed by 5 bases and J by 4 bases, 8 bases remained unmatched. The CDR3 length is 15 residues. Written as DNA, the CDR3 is TGTGCCAGCAGCCCCTACGGGACTAGAGCAGATACGCAGTATTTT. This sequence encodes CASSPYGTRADTQYF.

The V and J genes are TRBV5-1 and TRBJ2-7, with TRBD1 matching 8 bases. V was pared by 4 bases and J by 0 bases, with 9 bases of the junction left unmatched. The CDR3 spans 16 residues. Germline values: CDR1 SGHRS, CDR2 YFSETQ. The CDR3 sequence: CASSRQTGEFSYEQYF. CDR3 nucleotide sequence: TGCGCCAGCAGCCGACAGACAGGGGAGTTCTCCTACGAGCAGTACTTC.

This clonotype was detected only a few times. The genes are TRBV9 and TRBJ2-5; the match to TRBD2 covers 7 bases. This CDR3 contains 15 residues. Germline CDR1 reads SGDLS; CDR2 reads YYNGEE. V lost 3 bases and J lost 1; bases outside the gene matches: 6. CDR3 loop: CASSDSREFQETQYF. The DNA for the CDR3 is TGTGCCAGCAGCGATTCGCGGGAGTTCCAAGAGACCCAGTACTTC.

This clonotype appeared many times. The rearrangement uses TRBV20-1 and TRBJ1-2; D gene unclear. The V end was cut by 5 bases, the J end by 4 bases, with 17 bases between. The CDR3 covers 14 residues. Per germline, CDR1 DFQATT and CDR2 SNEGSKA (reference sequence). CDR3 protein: CSAGAGLPAYGYTF. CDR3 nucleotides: TGCAGTGCTGGCGCGGGCCTCCCGGCCTATGGCTACACCTTC.

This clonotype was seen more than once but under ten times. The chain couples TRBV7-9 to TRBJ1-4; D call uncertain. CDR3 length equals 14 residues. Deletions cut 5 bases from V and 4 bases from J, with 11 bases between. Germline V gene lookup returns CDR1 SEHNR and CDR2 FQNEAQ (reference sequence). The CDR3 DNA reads TGTGCCAGCAGCATTGGACGGATTAATGAAAAACTGTTTTTT. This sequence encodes CASSIGRINEKLFF.

This CDR3 is CASSGPVRDKNIQYF. CDR3 in DNA: TGTGCCAGCAGTGGGCCAGTACGGGACAAAAACATTCAGTACTTC. This sequence joins TRBV2 and TRBJ2-4; D is possibly TRBD2 (5 bases). V dropped 4 bases and J dropped 3 bases, with 13 bases sitting between them. This CDR3 spans 15 amino acids. Per germline, CDR1 SNHLY and CDR2 FYNNEI.

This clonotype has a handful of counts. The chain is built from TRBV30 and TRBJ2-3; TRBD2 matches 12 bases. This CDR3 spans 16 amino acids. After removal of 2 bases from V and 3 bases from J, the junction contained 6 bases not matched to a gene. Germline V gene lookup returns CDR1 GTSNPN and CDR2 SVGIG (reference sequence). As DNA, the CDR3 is TGTGCCTGGAGTCTTGGACTAGCGGGGCCGACAGATACGCAGTATTTT. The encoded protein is CAWSLGLAGPTDTQYF.

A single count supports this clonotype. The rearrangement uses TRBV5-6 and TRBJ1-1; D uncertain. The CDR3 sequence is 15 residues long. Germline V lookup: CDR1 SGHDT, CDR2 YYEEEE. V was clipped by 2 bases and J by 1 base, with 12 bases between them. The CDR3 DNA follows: TGTGCCAGCAGCTTACGACCAGGCGGGAACACTGAAGCTTTCTTT. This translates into CASSLRPGGNTEAFF.

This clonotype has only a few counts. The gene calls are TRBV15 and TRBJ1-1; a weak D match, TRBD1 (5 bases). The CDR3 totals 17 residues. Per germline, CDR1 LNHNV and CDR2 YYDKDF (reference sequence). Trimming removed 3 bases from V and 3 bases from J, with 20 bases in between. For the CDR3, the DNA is TGTGCCACCAGCAGTCCGGACACCAACCCGGGGGACACTGAAGCTTTCTTT. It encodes CATSSPDTNPGDTEAFF.

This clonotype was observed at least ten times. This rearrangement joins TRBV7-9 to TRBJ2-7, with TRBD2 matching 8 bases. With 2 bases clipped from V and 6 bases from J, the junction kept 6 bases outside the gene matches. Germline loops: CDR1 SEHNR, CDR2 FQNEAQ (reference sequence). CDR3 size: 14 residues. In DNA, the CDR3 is TGTGCCAGCAGCTTAAAGCGGGAGAGCGTCGAGCAGTACTTC. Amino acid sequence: CASSLKRESVEQYF.

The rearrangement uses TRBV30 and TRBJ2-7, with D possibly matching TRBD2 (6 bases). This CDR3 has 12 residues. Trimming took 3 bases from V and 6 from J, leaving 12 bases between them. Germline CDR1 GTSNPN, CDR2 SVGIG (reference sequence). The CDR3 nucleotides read TGTGCCTGGAGCGTCACGGGAGTCGAGCAGTACTTC. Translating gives CAWSVTGVEQYF.

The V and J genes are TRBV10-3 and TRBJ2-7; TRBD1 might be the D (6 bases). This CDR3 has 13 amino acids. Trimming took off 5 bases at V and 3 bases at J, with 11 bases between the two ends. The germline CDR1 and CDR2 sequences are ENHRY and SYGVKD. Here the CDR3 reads CAISNSGDYEQYF. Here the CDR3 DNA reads TGTGCCATCAGTAACTCAGGGGACTACGAGCAGTACTTC.

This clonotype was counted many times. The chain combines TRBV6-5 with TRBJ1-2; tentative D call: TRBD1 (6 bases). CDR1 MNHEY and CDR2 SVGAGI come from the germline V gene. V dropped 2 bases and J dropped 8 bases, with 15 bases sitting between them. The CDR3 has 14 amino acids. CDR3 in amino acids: CASSYRLQGLGYTF. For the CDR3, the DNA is TGTGCCAGCAGTTACCGATTACAGGGTTTGGGCTACACCTTC.

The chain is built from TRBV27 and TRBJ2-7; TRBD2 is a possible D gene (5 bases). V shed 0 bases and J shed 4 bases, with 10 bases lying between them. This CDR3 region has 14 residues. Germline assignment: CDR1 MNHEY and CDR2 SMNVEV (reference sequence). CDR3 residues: CASSLSPGMYEQYF. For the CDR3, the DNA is TGTGCCAGCAGTTTATCGCCCGGGATGTACGAGCAGTACTTC.

In DNA form, the CDR3 reads TGCAGTGCCTCCGGGACTAGCGGGAGCCGTAGCTCCTACAATGAGCAGTTCTTC. Translation: CSASGTSGSRSSYNEQFF. The chain has TRBV20-1 and TRBJ2-1; TRBD2 agrees at 14 bases. The CDR3 sequence is 18 residues long. In germline, CDR1 is DFQATT, CDR2 SNEGSKA (reference sequence). V shed 6 bases and J 0 bases; nucleotides not matched to a gene: 10.

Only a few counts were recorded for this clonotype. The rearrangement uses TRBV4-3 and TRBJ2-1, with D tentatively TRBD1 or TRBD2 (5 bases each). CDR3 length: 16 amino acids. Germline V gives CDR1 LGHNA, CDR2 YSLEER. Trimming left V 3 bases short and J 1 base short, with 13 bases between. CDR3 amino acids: CASSQGVPGSYNEQFF. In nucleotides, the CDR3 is TGCGCCAGCAGCCAGGGGGTGCCGGGGTCCTACAATGAGCAGTTCTTC.

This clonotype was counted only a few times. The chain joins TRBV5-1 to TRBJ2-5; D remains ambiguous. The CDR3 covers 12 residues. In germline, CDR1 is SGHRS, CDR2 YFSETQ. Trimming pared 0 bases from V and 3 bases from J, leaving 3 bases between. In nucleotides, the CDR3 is TGCGCCAGCAGCTTGGGAGAAGAGACCCAGTACTTC. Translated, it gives CASSLGEETQYF.

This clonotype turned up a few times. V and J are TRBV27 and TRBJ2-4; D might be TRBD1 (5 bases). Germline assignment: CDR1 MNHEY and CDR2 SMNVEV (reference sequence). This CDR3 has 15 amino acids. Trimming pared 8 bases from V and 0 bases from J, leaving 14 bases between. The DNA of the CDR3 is TGTGCCAGCCGCGACAGCGAGCTAGCCAAAAACATTCAGTACTTC. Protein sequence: CASRDSELAKNIQYF.

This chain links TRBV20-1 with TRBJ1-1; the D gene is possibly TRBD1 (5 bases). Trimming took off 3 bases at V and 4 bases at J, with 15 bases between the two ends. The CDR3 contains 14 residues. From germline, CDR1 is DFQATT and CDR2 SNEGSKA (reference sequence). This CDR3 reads CSASQPGGSTEAFF. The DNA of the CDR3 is TGCAGTGCTAGCCAGCCGGGGGGTAGCACTGAAGCTTTCTTT.

The CDR3 spells CSASPTSRVETQYF. The CDR3 region has the DNA TGCAGTGCTAGCCCGACTTCGAGGGTGGAGACCCAGTACTTC. The chain combines TRBV20-1 with TRBJ2-5; tentative D call: TRBD2 (5 bases). This CDR3 is built from 14 residues. Trimming stripped 3 bases from V and 5 bases from J, with 16 bases between. CDR1 is DFQATT and CDR2 is SNEGSKA in the germline V gene (reference sequence).

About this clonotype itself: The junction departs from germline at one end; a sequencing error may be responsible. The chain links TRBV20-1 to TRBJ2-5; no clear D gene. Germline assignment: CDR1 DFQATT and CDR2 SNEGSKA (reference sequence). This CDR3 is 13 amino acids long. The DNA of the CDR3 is TGCAGTGCCAGAGGCCAGTCTGGAGAGACCCAGTACTTC. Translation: CSARGQSGETQYF.